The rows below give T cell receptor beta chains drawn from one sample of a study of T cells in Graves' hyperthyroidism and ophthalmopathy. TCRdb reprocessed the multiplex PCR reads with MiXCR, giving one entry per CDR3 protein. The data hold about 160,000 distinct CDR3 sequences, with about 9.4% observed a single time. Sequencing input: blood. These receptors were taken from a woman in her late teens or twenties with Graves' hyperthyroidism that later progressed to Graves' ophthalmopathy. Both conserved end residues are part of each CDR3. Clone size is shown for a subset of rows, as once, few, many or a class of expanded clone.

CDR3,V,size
CASSKRQSRANYGYTF,TRBV19,NA
CASSQVVLKDRDQPQHF,TRBV4-1,few
CASSIRATLYGYTF,TRBV6-1,NA
CATSDYTGTGQETQYF,TRBV24-1,NA
CASTPEGTSGMGEQYF,TRBV3-1,few
CSARPLAGEADTQYF,TRBV20-1,many
CASTGLAGTDRDTQYF,TRBV10-2,NA
CASSFRGGSYNEQFF,TRBV5-8,NA
CSARVIGVGGYTF,TRBV20-1,many
CASSPGQQNEKLFF,TRBV4-1,once
CASTRSGGDYEQYF,TRBV6-1,few
CASSFRPPVDTGELFF,TRBV28,many
CATSDTGVQYNEQFF,TRBV24-1,few
CASSFGTGGWEQYF,TRBV27,many
CASSSLVRDRNYGYTF,TRBV28,few
CASSQVLAGRYEQYF,TRBV3-1,many
CANGGGGSNQPQHF,TRBV2,many
CASSIRESGRAAGELFF,TRBV19,few